Below, 28 T cell receptor beta chains from the same sample are listed, as sequenced in a study of blood T cell repertoires in COVID-19. Profiled with immunoSEQ multiplex PCR; TCRdb holds only in-frame clones, not every one. Of roughly 500,000 clones in the sample, roughly 90% are singletons; the top ten hold 1.8%. The specimen sequenced was PBMCs or T cells enriched from blood (not recorded which). Every receptor here comes from a middle-aged woman who had recovered from COVID-19.

This rearrangement joins TRBV4-3 to TRBJ1-6, with a weak D call TRBD1 (5 bases). CDR3 length equals 14 residues. Germline-derived CDR1 and CDR2 are LGHNA and YSLEER. The V end lost 1 base, the J end lost 6 bases, and 7 bases lay between the germline ends. The CDR3 DNA is TGCGCCAGCAGCCAAGGGCAGGGTAATTCACCCCTCCACTTT. The encoded protein is CASSQGQGNSPLHF.

The chain combines TRBV2 with TRBJ2-7, with TRBD1 matching 9 bases. Germline V gene lookup returns CDR1 SNHLY and CDR2 FYNNEI. Trimming at V came to 6 bases and at J to 2 bases, leaving 2 bases not matched to a gene. CDR3 length: 13 amino acids. CDR3 bases: TGTGCCAGCAGGAGACAGGGGGCCTACGAGCAGTACTTC. The encoded protein is CASRRQGAYEQYF.

About this clone itself: This CDR3 is also generated by other DNA sequences in the sample. The rearrangement links TRBV19 to TRBJ1-2; 7 positions match TRBD1. Looked up from germline, CDR1 is LNHDA and CDR2 is SQIVND (reference sequence). The CDR3 contains 13 residues. J lost 4 bases, V lost 5 bases, and 4 bases had no gene match. In DNA, the CDR3 is TGTGCCAGTAGTGAGCAGGGGGTCTATGGCTACACCTTC. Its protein product is CASSEQGVYGYTF.

The V gene is TRBV7-2, the J gene TRBJ1-4; D unclear. V was trimmed by 2 bases and J by 0 bases, leaving 7 bases between them. This CDR3 has 15 amino acids. Germline-derived CDR1 and CDR2 are SGHTA and FQGNSA. The CDR3 reads CASSLQEATNEKLFF. The CDR3 DNA reads as TGTGCCAGCAGCTTACAGGAAGCAACTAATGAAAAACTGTTTTTT.

The V gene is TRBV6-1, the J gene TRBJ1-1; 8 nucleotides line up with TRBD1. This CDR3 comprises 15 residues. Trimming cost V 3 bases and J 1 base; bases outside gene matches: 4. Germline CDR1 and CDR2: MNHNS and SASEGT. CDR3 sequence: CASSDKGTGNTEAFF. The DNA of the CDR3 is TGTGCCAGCAGTGATAAGGGGACAGGGAACACTGAAGCTTTCTTT.

The chain couples TRBV7-6 to TRBJ2-1; TRBD1 agrees at 9 bases. Germline V gives CDR1 SGHVS, CDR2 FNYEAQ. The trim removed 0 bases at V and 8 bases at J, leaving 5 bases unmatched. The CDR3 is 15 residues long. This CDR3 is CASSLAGQGVDEQFF. DNA of the CDR3: TGTGCCAGCAGCTTAGCGGGACAGGGTGTCGATGAGCAGTTCTTC.

The chain has TRBV10-3 and TRBJ1-2; the D gene is possibly TRBD1 (5 bases). The CDR3 loop spans 16 amino acids. Deletions cut 5 bases from V and 7 bases from J, with 23 bases between. Germline V gene data show CDR1 as ENHRY and CDR2 as SYGVKD. This CDR3 reads CAISPRETGVLSGYTF. The CDR3 coding sequence is TGTGCCATCAGTCCCCGGGAGACGGGGGTTCTATCTGGCTACACCTTC.

V and J are TRBV11-3 and TRBJ1-1, with 11 positions matching TRBD1. Per the germline V gene, CDR1 is SGHNT and CDR2 is YENEEA. The CDR3 covers 15 residues. V trimming: 1 base; J trimming: 2 bases; junction bases outside the gene matches: 0. CDR3: CASSLGTGGNTEAFF. For the CDR3, the DNA is TGTGCCAGCAGCTTAGGGACAGGGGGCAACACTGAAGCTTTCTTT. The entire variable domain, with the rest obtained from reference TRBV11-3 and TRBJ1-1, is as follows: EAGVVQSPRYKIIEKKQPVAFWCNPISGHNTLYWYLQNLGQGPELLIRYENEEAVDDSQLPKDRFSAERLKGVDSTLKIQPAELGDSAVYLCASSLGTGGNTEAFFGQGTRLTVV.

The chain's CDR3 is CASSIYSGNTIYF. The CDR3 region has the DNA TGTGCCAGCAGCATCTACAGTGGAAACACCATATATTTT. The chain combines TRBV5-6 with TRBJ1-3, with no clear D. Germline loops: CDR1 SGHDT, CDR2 YYEEEE. Between the trimmed V and J ends, which lost 4 bases and 3 bases, there was a span of 8 bases. The CDR3 covers 13 residues.

The chain has TRBV19 and TRBJ2-1; 12 nucleotides match TRBD2. The CDR3 has 17 residues. The V and J ends lost 2 bases and 1 base, in that order; junction bases with no gene match: 3. The germline V gene has CDR1 LNHDA and CDR2 SQIVND (reference sequence). The CDR3 DNA follows: TGTGCCAGTAGTATAAGTCTAGCGGGAGGGTCCTACAATGAGCAGTTCTTC. Translated: CASSISLAGGSYNEQFF.

The rearrangement joins TRBV5-1 to TRBJ2-3, with 8 bases that match TRBD1. This CDR3 is 16 amino acids long. In germline, CDR1 is SGHRS, CDR2 YFSETQ. After removal of 5 bases from V and 4 bases from J, the junction contained 12 bases not matched to a gene. CDR3 in amino acids: CASSFGQGKGADTQYF. CDR3 coding DNA: TGCGCCAGCAGTTTTGGACAGGGAAAGGGCGCAGATACGCAGTATTTT.

The rearrangement uses TRBV27 and TRBJ2-5; perhaps TRBD2 as D (7 bases). The CDR3 length is 15 residues. Per germline, CDR1 MNHEY and CDR2 SMNVEV (reference sequence). The germline V and J ends were trimmed by 3 bases and 4 bases, with 15 bases remaining between them. The CDR3 region has the DNA TGTGCCAGCAGTTTCTCCAGGGGCGGGGGAGAGACCCAGTACTTC. Residues: CASSFSRGGGETQYF.

V and J are TRBV3-1 (or the pseudogene TRBV3-2) and TRBJ2-7; TRBD1 matches at 9 bases. CDR3 size: 16 residues. Trimming took 2 bases from V and 1 from J; bases not matched to a gene: 6. Germline CDR1 is LGHDT and CDR2 is YNNKEL (reference sequence). This chain's CDR3 is CASSQLGQGGSYEQYF. For the CDR3, the DNA is TGTGCCAGCAGCCAATTGGGACAGGGAGGGTCCTACGAGCAGTACTTC.

In DNA form, the CDR3 reads TGTGCCAGCAGCGTACGACAGGGGGCGATGCGGACCGGGGAGCTGTTTTTT. It specifies CASSVRQGAMRTGELFF. The chain recombines TRBV7-8 with TRBJ2-2; TRBD1 agrees at 10 bases. The trim removed 5 bases at V and 5 bases at J, leaving 11 bases unmatched. Germline V CDR1 and CDR2: SGHVS, FQNEAQ. The CDR3 is made up of 17 amino acids.

V usage is TRBV11-2 and J usage is TRBJ1-3; no firm D call. The V end lost 1 base, the J end lost 0 bases, and 10 bases lay between the germline ends. Looked up from germline, CDR1 is SGHAT and CDR2 is FQNNGV. The CDR3 consists of 16 residues. CDR3 DNA sequence: TGTGCCAGCAGCTTAGGACTCGCCTCCTCTGGAAACACCATATATTTT. As protein: CASSLGLASSGNTIYF.

This clone was counted a single time. The chain has TRBV19 and TRBJ2-7, with D perhaps TRBD1 (5 bases). V lost 3 bases, J lost 2 bases, and 23 bases lay in between. This CDR3 has 18 residues. Germline V CDR1 and CDR2: LNHDA, SQIVND (reference sequence). The DNA for the CDR3 is TGTGCCAGTAGTATCGCGACAGTAGGAAGTGGATTTACCTACGAGCAGTACTTC. Protein: CASSIATVGSGFTYEQYF.

The genes are TRBV30 and TRBJ1-2, with D unclear. CDR1 GTSNPN and CDR2 SVGIG come from the germline V gene (reference sequence). V was cut by 4 bases and J by 8 bases, with 14 bases left in between. The CDR3 spans 12 residues. The CDR3 here is CAWTGWVGGYTF. CDR3 DNA sequence: TGTGCCTGGACAGGTTGGGTTGGAGGCTACACCTTC.

The chain has TRBV30 and TRBJ2-1, with D possibly being TRBD2 (5 bases). CDR1 and CDR2 from the germline V gene are GTSNPN and SVGIG (reference sequence). This CDR3 comprises 14 residues. The V end lost 2 bases, the J end lost 4 bases, and 12 bases lay between the germline ends. The CDR3 DNA sequence: TGTGCCTGGAGTTTGACGGGATCTTACAATGAGCAGTTCTTC. It codes for CAWSLTGSYNEQFF.

The rearrangement joins TRBV24-1 to TRBJ2-2; no firm D call. V was shortened by 2 bases and J by 4 bases, with 7 bases between the two germline ends. This CDR3 is 14 amino acids long. Germline CDR1 reads KGHDR; CDR2 reads SFDVKD. In DNA, the CDR3 is TGTGCCACCAGTGATTCCCGGAGCACCGGGGAGCTGTTTTTT. Translation: CATSDSRSTGELFF.

Details on this clone: The DNA is left out, because the CDR3 cannot be placed on it with certainty; the CDR3 is given as TCRdb lists it. J is TRBJ1-1 and V is TRBV21-1; TRBD1 is taken as the D call from the table, unchecked against the DNA. TRBV21-1 is assigned pseudogene status. Both ends counted, the CDR3 spans 18 residues. This CDR3 reads CASRLVGTGNMWNTEAFF.

V usage is TRBV19 and J usage is TRBJ1-6, with 8 bases identical to TRBD1. There are 16 residues in the CDR3. V dropped 5 bases and J dropped 4; count of bases not matched to a gene: 7. Looked up from germline, CDR1 is LNHDA and CDR2 is SQIVND (reference sequence). In DNA, the CDR3 is TGTGCCAGTAGTGGCGGCAGGGGGCTATATAATTCACCCCTCCACTTT. This sequence encodes CASSGGRGLYNSPLHF.

The V call is TRBV7-8, the J call TRBJ2-2; possible D gene TRBD2, 6 bases. V shed 5 bases and J shed 0 bases, with 16 bases lying between them. There are 17 residues in the CDR3. Germline CDR1 and CDR2: SGHVS and FQNEAQ. The CDR3 is CASSPITGTANTGELFF. For the CDR3, the DNA is TGTGCCAGCAGCCCTATTACCGGGACTGCGAACACCGGGGAGCTGTTTTTT.

The genes are TRBV6-5 and TRBJ2-7, with TRBD2 matching 10 bases. Germline CDR1 MNHEY, CDR2 SVGAGI. Trimming removed 5 bases from V and 7 bases from J; junction bases left unmatched: 11. The CDR3 is made up of 15 amino acids. CDR3 sequence (DNA): TGTGCCAGCAGTCAGGTCGCTAGCGGGAGAGGGGAGCAGTACTTC. Translating it yields CASSQVASGRGEQYF.

CDR3 protein: CATSDDYSTRGAFF. The CDR3, as DNA: TGTGCCACCAGTGATGACTATTCGACAAGAGGGGCTTTCTTT. This sequence joins TRBV24-1 and TRBJ1-1; D is unclear. This CDR3 comprises 14 residues. V was trimmed by 3 bases and J by 11 bases, leaving 18 bases between them. Germline values: CDR1 KGHDR, CDR2 SFDVKD.

The V and J genes are TRBV10-2 and TRBJ1-3; D gene ambiguous. With 3 bases removed from V and 0 bases from J, the gap between germline ends came to 6 bases. The CDR3 is 14 amino acids. Germline values: CDR1 WSHSY, CDR2 SAAADI. The CDR3 loop reads CASSDTSSGNTIYF. The CDR3 nucleotides read TGCGCCAGCAGTGATACGAGCTCTGGAAACACCATATATTTT.

The count of this clone is one. The J gene is TRBJ1-1, the V gene TRBV25-1; 9 bases fit TRBD1. CDR1 is MGHDK, CDR2 SYGVNS, per germline. This CDR3 spans 17 amino acids. Losses at the gene ends were 3 bases for V and 0 bases for J; bases not matched to a gene: 8. The CDR3 DNA follows: TGTGCCAGCAGTGAGGTAGGGACAGGGAGGATGAACACTGAAGCTTTCTTT. This translates into CASSEVGTGRMNTEAFF.

V is TRBV13 and J is TRBJ1-1; TRBD1 aligns across 7 bases. The germline CDR1 and CDR2 sequences are PRHDT and FYEKMQ (reference sequence). This CDR3 comprises 14 residues. V was clipped by 5 bases and J by 9 bases; unmatched bases: 12. CDR3 nucleotides: TGTGCCAGCAGCCCGGACGACAGGGAATCTCAAGCTTTCTTT. Translating it yields CASSPDDRESQAFF.

The chain uses TRBV7-2 and TRBJ2-5; 7 positions agree with TRBD1. The V gene's germline CDR1 is SGHTA and CDR2 FQGNSA. The CDR3 covers 14 residues. V lost 6 bases and J lost 5; bases outside the gene matches: 9. CDR3 sequence reads: CASSPTGKGETQYF. In nucleotides, the CDR3 is TGTGCCAGCAGTCCGACAGGGAAGGGGGAGACCCAGTACTTC.